The rows below give T cell receptor beta chains drawn from one sample of a study of Ad26.COV2.S vaccination and SARS-CoV-2 variants. Profiled with immunoSEQ multiplex PCR; TCRdb holds only in-frame clones, not every one. The sample shows roughly 320,000 clones, around 87% of them seen only once. The starting material was peripheral blood, obtained in a trial of Ad26.COV2.S vaccine versus placebo. These receptors originate from a person aged 18-65 years who received the Ad26.COV2.S COVID-19 vaccine or a placebo. CDR3s include the opening cysteine and the closing phenylalanine or tryptophan. Fields, in order: CDR3 protein, CDR3 DNA, clone size, D gene, J gene, V gene. The D gene is left open where the match is weak. A clone size is listed for some rows: how often the clone was seen (once, few, many), or a class if it is expanded.

CDR3 protein: CASMILNTEAFF
CDR3 DNA: TGTGCCAGCATGATCCTGAACACTGAAGCTTTCTTT
clone size: .
D gene: .
J gene: TRBJ1-1
V gene: TRBV12-3/TRBV12-4

CDR3 protein: CASSLEGNYGYTF
CDR3 DNA: TGTGCCAGCAGCTTAGAGGGGAACTATGGCTACACCTTC
clone size: .
D gene: .
J gene: TRBJ1-2
V gene: TRBV7-6

CDR3 protein: CASSQLGGGYTF
CDR3 DNA: TGCGCCAGCAGCCAACTTGGTGGCGGCTACACCTTC
clone size: .
D gene: .
J gene: TRBJ1-2
V gene: TRBV4-1

CDR3 protein: CASSVVGAALNEAFF
CDR3 DNA: TGTGCCAGCAGCGTAGTCGGGGCAGCGTTGAATGAAGCTTTCTTT
clone size: .
D gene: .
J gene: TRBJ1-1
V gene: TRBV9

CDR3 protein: CAWSSDRVDTEAFF
CDR3 DNA: TGTGCCTGGAGTTCGGACAGGGTGGACACTGAAGCTTTCTTT
clone size: .
D gene: TRBD1
J gene: TRBJ1-1
V gene: TRBV30

CDR3 protein: CASSIKAGELFF
CDR3 DNA: TGTGCCAGTAGTATAAAAGCCGGGGAGCTGTTTTTT
clone size: .
D gene: .
J gene: TRBJ2-2
V gene: TRBV19

CDR3 protein: CASSQDTDTEAFF
CDR3 DNA: TGTGCCAGCAGCCAGGACACTGACACTGAAGCTTTCTTT
clone size: .
D gene: .
J gene: TRBJ1-1
V gene: TRBV9

CDR3 protein: CASSLVTGDLHSGNTIYF
CDR3 DNA: TGCGCCAGCAGCTTGGTTACAGGGGACCTACACTCTGGAAACACCATATATTTT
clone size: .
D gene: TRBD1
J gene: TRBJ1-3
V gene: TRBV5-1

CDR3 protein: CASSFSPRLNTEAFF
CDR3 DNA: TGTGCCAGCAGCTTTAGCCCTAGATTGAACACTGAAGCTTTCTTT
clone size: .
D gene: .
J gene: TRBJ1-1
V gene: TRBV7-2

CDR3 protein: CASSQVRMRGSYNEQFF
CDR3 DNA: TGCGCCAGCAGCCAAGTTAGAATGAGGGGCTCCTACAATGAGCAGTTCTTC
clone size: .
D gene: .
J gene: TRBJ2-1
V gene: TRBV4-1

CDR3 protein: CASSFQDRVPDTQYF
CDR3 DNA: TGTGCCAGCAGTTTCCAGGACAGGGTCCCAGATACGCAGTATTTT
clone size: .
D gene: TRBD1
J gene: TRBJ2-3
V gene: TRBV6-1

CDR3 protein: CASSLFPLGGSSYEQYF
CDR3 DNA: TGCGCCAGCAGCTTGTTCCCCCTAGGAGGGAGCTCCTACGAGCAGTACTTC
clone size: .
D gene: .
J gene: TRBJ2-7
V gene: TRBV5-1

CDR3 protein: CASSFYREKTGNTIYF
CDR3 DNA: TGTGCCAGCAGCTTTTACCGGGAGAAAACTGGAAACACCATATATTTT
clone size: .
D gene: .
J gene: TRBJ1-3
V gene: TRBV13

CDR3 protein: CASSVGSANYGYTF
CDR3 DNA: TGTGCCAGCAGCGTAGGGTCAGCTAACTATGGCTACACCTTC
clone size: .
D gene: .
J gene: TRBJ1-2
V gene: TRBV9

CDR3 protein: CASSPTSAPMGQFF
CDR3 DNA: TGTGCCAGCAGCCCCACTAGCGCCCCTATGGGGCAGTTCTTC
clone size: .
D gene: TRBD2
J gene: TRBJ2-1
V gene: TRBV5-8

CDR3 protein: CASSRSFGETQYF
CDR3 DNA: TGCGCCAGCAGCCGCTCCTTCGGGGAGACCCAGTACTTC
clone size: few
D gene: .
J gene: TRBJ2-5
V gene: TRBV5-1

CDR3 protein: CASSPRQGQNSPLHF
CDR3 DNA: TGTGCCAGCAGCCCTCGACAGGGCCAAAATTCACCCCTCCACTTT
clone size: .
D gene: TRBD1
J gene: TRBJ1-6
V gene: TRBV9

CDR3 protein: CASSYVREQDTQYF
CDR3 DNA: TGTGCCAGCAGTTACGTCAGGGAACAAGATACGCAGTATTTT
clone size: .
D gene: .
J gene: TRBJ2-3
V gene: TRBV6-5

CDR3 protein: CASSYYRGGSYEQYF
CDR3 DNA: TGTGCCAGCAGTTACTATCGGGGGGGTTCCTACGAGCAGTACTTC
clone size: .
D gene: TRBD2
J gene: TRBJ2-7
V gene: TRBV6-5

CDR3 protein: CASSLLTTNELFF
CDR3 DNA: TGTGCCAGCAGTTTATTGACTACGAACGAGCTGTTTTTT
clone size: .
D gene: .
J gene: TRBJ2-2
V gene: TRBV12-3/TRBV12-4

CDR3 protein: CASNPEPLRQARGYTF
CDR3 DNA: TGTGCCAGTAACCCCGAACCCCTTCGACAGGCGCGGGGCTACACCTTC
clone size: many
D gene: .
J gene: TRBJ1-2
V gene: TRBV19

CDR3 protein: CASSFSGTGDSEAFF
CDR3 DNA: TGTGCCAGCAGCTTCTCCGGGACAGGGGATTCTGAAGCTTTCTTT
clone size: .
D gene: TRBD1
J gene: TRBJ1-1
V gene: TRBV7-2

CDR3 protein: CASSLGLPGQGTYEQYF
CDR3 DNA: TGTGCTAGCAGCTTAGGACTACCGGGACAGGGCACCTACGAGCAGTACTTC
clone size: .
D gene: TRBD1
J gene: TRBJ2-7
V gene: TRBV7-7

CDR3 protein: CASSLRTSGDTDTQYF
CDR3 DNA: TGTGCCAGCAGCCTGAGGACTAGCGGGGACACTGATACGCAGTATTTT
clone size: .
D gene: TRBD2
J gene: TRBJ2-3
V gene: TRBV27

CDR3 protein: CASTGTVGWNIQYF
CDR3 DNA: TGTGCTAGTACGGGGACAGTGGGTTGGAACATTCAGTACTTC
clone size: once
D gene: TRBD1
J gene: TRBJ2-4
V gene: TRBV12-5

CDR3 protein: CASSLGGRGLSPLHF
CDR3 DNA: TGTGCCAGCAGCTTGGGTGGCAGGGGGCTTTCACCCCTCCACTTT
clone size: .
D gene: TRBD1
J gene: TRBJ1-6
V gene: TRBV5-4